These T cell receptor beta chains were read from a single sample in a study of glioma-infiltrating T cells after dendritic cell vaccination. TCRdb's copy holds only in-frame clones and misses some; the assay was immunoSEQ multiplex PCR. This sample carries about 58,000 clones, around 85% of them seen once, and the ten largest clones take about 15%. The source was blood, collected after dendritic cell vaccination. These receptors were taken from a human donor with glioblastoma. CDR3s include the opening cysteine and the closing phenylalanine or tryptophan. The D gene is left open where the match is weak. Clone size is stated in some rows and not others, as once, few, many or a class when expanded.

D	size	V	J	CDR3	DNA
.	.	TRBV7-2	TRBJ1-4	CASSLQVMTTNEKLFF	TGTGCCAGCAGCTTGCAAGTTATGACTACTAATGAAAAACTGTTTTTT
.	.	TRBV30	TRBJ1-1	CASRDWGMEAFF	TGTGCCTCCCGGGACTGGGGCATGGAAGCTTTCTTT
.	.	TRBV30	TRBJ1-1	CAWSARTEAFF	TGTGCCTGGAGTGCAAGGACAGAAGCTTTCTTT
TRBD2	.	TRBV9	TRBJ2-5	CASSVMTGGEETQYF	TGTGCCAGCAGCGTAATGACGGGAGGGGAAGAGACCCAGTACTTC
.	.	TRBV7-6	TRBJ2-5	CASSWTLQETQYF	TGTGCCAGCAGCTGGACTCTACAAGAGACCCAGTACTTC
TRBD2	.	TRBV30	TRBJ2-1	CAWSVGAGRDNEQFF	TGTGCCTGGAGTGTAGGTGCAGGGAGGGACAATGAGCAGTTCTTC
.	.	TRBV15	TRBJ2-7	CATSRVYGTYEQYF	TGTGCCACCAGCAGAGTTTACGGTACCTACGAGCAGTACTTC
.	.	TRBV6-7	TRBJ2-6	CASSDIMYLQSRANVLTF	TGTGCCAGCAGTGATATTATGTATTTACAAAGTCGGGCCAACGTCCTGACTTTC
.	.	TRBV11-2	TRBJ1-3	CASRNRAGNTIYF	TGTGCCAGCAGAAACAGGGCTGGAAACACCATATATTTT
TRBD1	few	TRBV4-2	TRBJ2-3	CASSYPGQGRDTQYF	TGTGCCAGCAGCTATCCGGGACAGGGAAGAGATACGCAGTATTTT
.	.	TRBV18	TRBJ1-6	CASSPSGERSYNSPLHF	TGTGCCAGCTCACCAAGCGGGGAAAGGTCCTATAATTCACCCCTCCACTTT